Described below is a single T cell receptor beta chain sequence and its context. Its specificity is unknown. Clones were sequenced by immunoSEQ multiplex PCR, and TCRdb holds only the in-frame ones, with some missing. The sample holds roughly 100,000 clones, under 85% seen once. The sample is drawn from a study of OX40 agonist ivuxolimab in advanced cancers. The germline V gene encodes CDR1 SGHDT and CDR2 YYEEEE. The junction had 1 base not matched to a gene; V was cut back by 5 bases and J by 6 bases. The CDR3 length is 11 residues. Study findings and constraints: Average numbers of expanded clones were greater in CD8+ T cells than in CD4+.

This rearrangement joins TRBV5-6 to TRBJ1-1; the match to TRBD1 covers 7 bases. The clonotype originates from an adult with an advanced solid tumor such as melanoma, head and neck, liver or kidney cancer. The starting material was CD4+ or CD8+ T cells sorted from blood, obtained in a trial of the OX40 agonist ivuxolimab. The CDR3 sequence: CASSQGAEAFF. CDR3 sequence (DNA): TGTGCCAGCAGTCAGGGGGCTGAAGCTTTCTTT.